The 21 T cell receptor beta chains given below trace back to one sample, sequenced in a study of shared clonotypes between healthy human individuals. Profiling relied on immunoSEQ multiplex PCR, and the TCRdb table lists in-frame clones only, not all of them. The table lists roughly 1.4 million clones, 98% to 99% of them singletons. The sequencing sample was made of naive CD4+ T cells sorted from blood. The subset denotes: CD45RA+ positively selected. Receptors originate from a man aged 25 to 40 in good health.

The chain links TRBV5-1 to TRBJ2-2, with no clear D. The V end was cut by 0 bases, the J end by 0 bases, with 9 bases between. The CDR3 totals 16 residues. CDR1 and CDR2 from the germline V gene are SGHRS and YFSETQ. DNA of the CDR3: TGCGCCAGCAGCTTGGGGCTAACATCGAACACCGGGGAGCTGTTTTTT. This encodes CASSLGLTSNTGELFF. The full variable domain, completed using reference TRBV5-1 and TRBJ2-2, is KAGVTQTPRYLIKTRGQQVTLSCSPISGHRSVSWYQQTPGQGLQFLFEYFSETQRNKGNFPGRFSGRQFSNSRSEMNVSTLELGDSALYLCASSLGLTSNTGELFFGEGSRLTVL.

In regard to this clone: Other DNA sequences from this sample encode an identical CDR3 as well. V gene TRBV5-4 combines with J gene TRBJ1-1; possibly TRBD1 for D (5 bases). The V gene lost 3 bases and the J gene lost 3 bases, with 15 bases spanning the gap. The CDR3 runs to 15 residues. CDR1 SGHNT and CDR2 YYREEE come from the germline V gene (reference sequence). The CDR3 spells CASSSRVTGDTEAFF. The CDR3 DNA sequence: TGTGCCAGCAGCTCTCGGGTCACGGGGGACACTGAAGCTTTCTTT.

This clone was observed once. The chain combines TRBV18 with TRBJ1-2, with 8 bases that match TRBD1. Germline V gene lookup returns CDR1 KGHSH and CDR2 LQKENI. V lost 3 bases, J lost 4 bases, and 13 bases stayed unmatched. The CDR3 covers 17 residues. The CDR3 DNA reads as TGTGCCAGCTCACCCGAGGTTGCAGCAGGGGGCTTCTATGGCTACACCTTC. It specifies CASSPEVAAGGFYGYTF.

The chain recombines TRBV30 with TRBJ2-2; D remains unclear. Germline CDR1 reads GTSNPN; CDR2 reads SVGIG (reference sequence). V lost 2 bases, J lost 4 bases, and 14 bases lay in between. The CDR3 covers 15 residues. CDR3 sequence: CAWSSRPVGTGELFF. DNA of the CDR3: TGTGCCTGGAGTTCCCGTCCAGTGGGCACCGGGGAGCTGTTTTTT.

The chain combines TRBV4-1 with TRBJ2-7, with TRBD1 matching over 8 bases. CDR1 is MGHRA, CDR2 YSYEKL, per germline. This CDR3 has 14 amino acids. Trimming removed 5 bases from V and 2 bases from J; junction bases left unmatched: 5. CDR3 sequence (DNA): TGCGCCAGCAGCGAACAGGGGGGCCCCTACGAGCAGTACTTC. Residues: CASSEQGGPYEQYF.

A single count supports this clone. The chain couples TRBV11-2 to TRBJ2-1, with 7 bases fitting TRBD1. The length of the CDR3 is 15 residues. V trimming: 3 bases; J trimming: 3 bases; junction bases outside the gene matches: 5. CDR1 and CDR2 (germline): SGHAT, FQNNGV. The CDR3 is CASSFGRGNYNEQFF. The CDR3 DNA sequence: TGTGCCAGCAGCTTTGGCAGGGGGAACTACAATGAGCAGTTCTTC.

The chain uses TRBV4-3 and TRBJ2-7, with D unclear. CDR3 length: 18 amino acids. The germline V and J ends were trimmed by 2 bases and 4 bases, with 24 bases remaining between them. Germline CDR1 is LGHNA and CDR2 is YSLEER. In nucleotides, the CDR3 is TGCGCCAGCAGCCAATTTGCCGCAACGAACGGCGGTCGGTACGAGCAGTACTTC. Translating gives CASSQFAATNGGRYEQYF.

V and J are TRBV9 and TRBJ2-6, with no clear D. Germline CDR1 SGDLS, CDR2 YYNGEE. The length of the CDR3 is 15 residues. The V end lost 0 bases, the J end lost 2 bases, and 6 bases lay between the germline ends. This chain's CDR3 is CASSVAATGANVLTF. In nucleotides, the CDR3 is TGTGCCAGCAGCGTAGCCGCAACTGGGGCCAACGTCCTGACTTTC.

The V gene is TRBV6-1, the J gene TRBJ1-2; 7 nucleotides match TRBD1. CDR1 is MNHNS and CDR2 is SASEGT in the germline V gene. Unmatched junction bases numbered 10, after V lost 4 bases and J lost 8 bases. This CDR3 has 14 amino acids. The CDR3: CASSGGQAIGGYTF. Here the CDR3 DNA reads TGTGCCAGCAGTGGTGGACAGGCCATCGGGGGCTACACCTTC.

V gene TRBV20-1 combines with J gene TRBJ1-1; unclear D gene. This CDR3 spans 11 amino acids. Germline CDR1 and CDR2: DFQATT and SNEGSKA (reference sequence). Trimming took off 7 bases at V and 5 bases at J, with 11 bases between the two ends. The CDR3 reads CSGNRKTEAFF. The CDR3 DNA sequence: TGCAGTGGTAACAGAAAGACTGAAGCTTTCTTT.

The chain joins TRBV5-1 to TRBJ2-3, with unresolved D. V shed 0 bases and J shed 4 bases, with 9 bases lying between them. The CDR3 loop spans 14 amino acids. The germline V gene has CDR1 SGHRS and CDR2 YFSETQ. Written as DNA, the CDR3 is TGCGCCAGCAGCTTGGCGACTGGGGCAGATACGCAGTATTTT. Amino acids: CASSLATGADTQYF.

The gene calls are TRBV7-9 and TRBJ2-7; D is perhaps TRBD2 (5 bases). CDR3 length equals 14 residues. V lost 6 bases to trimming and J lost 2 bases, with 14 bases between them. The germline V gene encodes CDR1 SEHNR and CDR2 FQNEAQ (reference sequence). For the CDR3, the DNA is TGTGCCAGCAGTAGGAGGCAGGAAACCTACGAGCAGTACTTC. Its protein product is CASSRRQETYEQYF.

The chain joins TRBV5-1 to TRBJ2-7; 13 bases are shared with TRBD2. Germline V gives CDR1 SGHRS, CDR2 YFSETQ. The CDR3 is 18 residues long. The junction had 17 bases not matched to a gene; V was cut back by 7 bases and J by 4 bases. CDR3 nucleotide sequence: TGCGCCAGCCGATTCCTTGGACTAGCGGGAGTCGGGGTTTACGAGCAGTACTTC. Protein sequence: CASRFLGLAGVGVYEQYF.

The rearrangement joins TRBV5-1 to TRBJ1-3, with a weak D call TRBD1 (6 bases). CDR3 length: 18 residues. Germline values: CDR1 SGHRS, CDR2 YFSETQ. V lost 4 bases to trimming and J lost 0 bases, with 20 bases between them. The CDR3 sequence: CASSPTGNRKGSGNTIYF. In DNA form, the CDR3 reads TGCGCCAGCAGCCCTACAGGGAACAGAAAGGGCTCTGGAAACACCATATATTTT. Combining the CDR3 with reference TRBV5-1 and TRBJ1-3 gives the whole variable domain KAGVTQTPRYLIKTRGQQVTLSCSPISGHRSVSWYQQTPGQGLQFLFEYFSETQRNKGNFPGRFSGRQFSNSRSEMNVSTLELGDSALYLCASSPTGNRKGSGNTIYFGEGSWLTVV.

V usage is TRBV6-4 and J usage is TRBJ1-2; D unclear. Deletions cut 6 bases from V and 8 bases from J, with 16 bases between. Per germline, CDR1 MRHNA and CDR2 SNTAGT. The CDR3 covers 13 residues. Here the CDR3 DNA reads TGTGCCAGCAGCCGGACGGCGGAGGGAGGCTACACCTTC. Encoded protein: CASSRTAEGGYTF.

V is TRBV29-1 and J is TRBJ2-7; D ambiguous. The CDR3 length is 10 residues. Trimming removed 5 bases at V and 5 bases at J, with 7 bases between. Germline V lookup: CDR1 SQVTM, CDR2 ANQGSEA. The CDR3 spells CSVWENEQYF. The CDR3 DNA reads as TGCAGCGTTTGGGAAAACGAGCAGTACTTC.

The CDR3 reads CASSEGVGVSYEQYF. CDR3 DNA: TGCGCCAGCAGTGAAGGAGTTGGAGTCTCCTACGAGCAGTACTTC. The chain recombines TRBV10-1 with TRBJ2-7; D call uncertain. Germline-derived CDR1 and CDR2 are WNHNN and SYGVQD (reference sequence). V lost 3 bases, J lost 0 bases, and 12 bases lay in between. The CDR3 extends over 15 amino acids.

This chain connects TRBV18 to TRBJ2-2; TRBD2 is a possible D gene (6 bases). Germline-derived CDR1 and CDR2 are KGHSH and LQKENI. Trimming cost V 3 bases and J 6 bases, with 14 bases left between them. CDR3 length equals 15 residues. CDR3 nucleotide sequence: TGTGCCAGCTCACCCGGAGGGAGCGTAGCCGGGGAGCTGTTTTTT. This codes for CASSPGGSVAGELFF.

A remark on this clone: Other DNA sequences of this sample code for an identical CDR3. The chain recombines TRBV5-1 with TRBJ2-5; unclear D gene. This CDR3 is 13 amino acids long. Germline CDR1 is SGHRS and CDR2 is YFSETQ. V was cut by 0 bases and J by 4 bases, with 7 bases left in between. CDR3 nucleotide sequence: TGCGCCAGCAGCTTGGCCGGGCGAGAGACCCAGTACTTC. Translation gives CASSLAGRETQYF. Combining the CDR3 with reference TRBV5-1 and TRBJ2-5 gives the whole variable domain KAGVTQTPRYLIKTRGQQVTLSCSPISGHRSVSWYQQTPGQGLQFLFEYFSETQRNKGNFPGRFSGRQFSNSRSEMNVSTLELGDSALYLCASSLAGRETQYFGPGTRLLVL.

This chain uses TRBV7-8 with TRBJ1-2; TRBD1 aligns across 8 bases. J gave up 4 bases and V 6 bases, and 13 bases lay outside the gene matches. The CDR3 length is 16 residues. The germline V gene has CDR1 SGHVS and CDR2 FQNEAQ. DNA for the CDR3: TGTGCCAGCAGTCGAGCAGGACAGGGCGGTTTCTATGGCTACACCTTC. Its translation: CASSRAGQGGFYGYTF.

J is TRBJ2-7 and V is TRBV5-5; TRBD1 matches at 8 bases. V dropped 4 bases and J dropped 2; count of bases not matched to a gene: 8. The germline CDR1 and CDR2 sequences are SGHKS and YYEKEE (reference sequence). The CDR3 loop spans 15 amino acids. The CDR3 loop is CASSRRQGLPYEQYF. The CDR3, as DNA: TGTGCCAGCAGCCGTAGACAGGGGCTACCCTACGAGCAGTACTTC.